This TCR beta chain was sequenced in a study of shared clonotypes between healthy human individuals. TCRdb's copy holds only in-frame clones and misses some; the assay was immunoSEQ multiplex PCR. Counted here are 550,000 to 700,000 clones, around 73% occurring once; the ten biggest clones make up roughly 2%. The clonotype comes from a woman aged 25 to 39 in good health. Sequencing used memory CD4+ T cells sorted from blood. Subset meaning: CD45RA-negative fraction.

CDR3 DNA sequence: TGTGCCAGCAGCTCCCAGGGCTGGAACACTGAAGCTTTCTTT. It encodes CASSSQGWNTEAFF. The chain employs TRBV5-6 and TRBJ1-1; D might be TRBD1 (5 bases). Germline lookup yields CDR1 SGHDT and CDR2 YYEEEE. The CDR3 has 14 residues. Trimming stripped 3 bases from V and 1 base from J, with 10 bases between.